This T cell receptor (beta chain) was captured in a study of graft-versus-host responses after intestinal transplantation. In the study overall: All recipients were transplanted with multivisceral, liver-intestinal, or isolated intestinal grafts.

Germline-derived CDR1 and CDR2 are ENHRY and SYGVKD. The CDR3 extends over 15 amino acids. V was pared by 2 bases and J by 0 bases, with 10 bases between. In the case of this clone: The antigen is not known.

Libraries were prepared by immunoSEQ multiplex PCR; TCRdb keeps only in-frame clonotypes and omits some of them. The sample has tens of thousands of clones; about 87% are singletons. The sequencing used unstimulated CD4+ T cells sorted from spleen or lymph node cells, collected before transplant. The rearrangement joins TRBV10-3 to TRBJ1-2; D call uncertain. This TCR derives from a human donor who was the organ donor for an intestinal transplant. CDR3 nucleotides: TGTGCCATCAGTGAGAATATGGGCACTAACTATGGCTACACCTTC. This codes for CAISENMGTNYGYTF.